The 24 T cell receptor beta chains below come from one sample, sequenced in a study of OX40 agonist ivuxolimab in advanced cancers. Only in-frame clones appear in the TCRdb table, and some are missing; sequencing was by immunoSEQ multiplex PCR. This table holds approximately 12,000 clones, 90% found once. Sequenced material: CD4+ or CD8+ T cells sorted from blood, taken in a trial of the OX40 agonist ivuxolimab. Receptor source: an adult with an advanced solid tumor such as melanoma, head and neck, liver or kidney cancer.

CDR3 sequence: CASSRQGNNQPQHF. The CDR3 nucleotides are TGTGCCAGCAGCCGACAGGGAAACAATCAGCCCCAGCATTTT. The J gene is TRBJ1-5, the V gene TRBV27; 7 bases line up with TRBD1. CDR3 length: 14 residues. Germline trimming cut 6 bases from V and 3 bases from J; bases unmatched to any gene: 5. Germline CDR1 reads MNHEY; CDR2 reads SMNVEV (reference sequence).

The chain joins TRBV7-9 to TRBJ1-1; no definite D call. Germline CDR1 is SEHNR and CDR2 is FQNEAQ (reference sequence). Trimming removed 8 bases from V and 0 bases from J, with 10 bases in between. The CDR3 is 13 residues long. The CDR3 nucleotides read TGTGCCAGCCGGGCCCCTTTGAACACTGAAGCTTTCTTT. Its translation is CASRAPLNTEAFF. The full variable domain, its missing parts supplied by reference TRBV7-9 and TRBJ1-1, is DTGVSQNPRHKITKRGQNVTFRCDPISEHNRLYWYRQTLGQGPEFLTYFQNEAQLEKSRLLSDRFSAERPKGSFSTLEIQRTEQGDSAMYLCASRAPLNTEAFFGQGTRLTVV.

CDR3 DNA: TGCGCCAGCAGCCAAGGAGGGGCTAGCACAGATACGCAGTATTTT. It translates to CASSQGGASTDTQYF. The rearrangement uses TRBV4-3 and TRBJ2-3; tentatively, D is TRBD1 or TRBD2 (5 bases each). The V end was cut by 1 base, the J end by 0 bases, with 8 bases between. CDR3 length: 15 amino acids. In germline, CDR1 is LGHNA, CDR2 YSLEER.

The chain combines TRBV7-6 with TRBJ2-1; D possibly corresponds to TRBD2 (5 bases). Germline CDR1 reads SGHVS; CDR2 reads FNYEAQ. The length of the CDR3 is 13 residues. V was pared by 5 bases and J by 9 bases, with 14 bases between. The CDR3, as DNA: TGTGCCAGCAGCAGTGGGCGGGTGGCTGAGCAGTTCTTC. Its protein product is CASSSGRVAEQFF.

This clone was found a few times. The chain combines TRBV6-6 with TRBJ2-5; 8 bases line up with TRBD1. Germline-derived CDR1 and CDR2 are MNHNY and SVGAGI (reference sequence). With 2 bases clipped from V and 4 bases from J, the junction kept 3 bases outside the gene matches. This CDR3 is built from 14 residues. For the CDR3, the DNA is TGTGCCAGCAGTTACCCAGACAGGGGAGAGACCCAGTACTTC. It encodes CASSYPDRGETQYF.

CDR3 amino acids: CASAGGSSYEQYF. The CDR3 DNA sequence: TGCGCCAGCGCGGGGGGGTCCTCCTACGAGCAGTACTTC. This chain links TRBV4-1 with TRBJ2-7, with TRBD2 identical over 9 bases. CDR1 is MGHRA and CDR2 is YSYEKL in the germline V gene. The CDR3 totals 13 residues. The V and J ends lost 8 bases and 0 bases, in that order; junction bases with no gene match: 2.

V gene TRBV4-1 combines with J gene TRBJ2-3, with D possibly being TRBD2 (6 bases). CDR1 and CDR2 (germline): MGHRA, YSYEKL. Between the trimmed V and J ends, which lost 1 base and 6 bases, there was a span of 8 bases. The CDR3 is 13 residues long. CDR3 sequence (DNA): TGCGCCAGCAGCCAAGTGGAGGGTGATACGCAGTATTTT. This sequence encodes CASSQVEGDTQYF.

The chain is built from TRBV7-6 and TRBJ2-2; TRBD2 is a possible D gene (5 bases). Germline-derived CDR1 and CDR2 are SGHVS and FNYEAQ. Trimming shortened V by 9 bases and J by 5 bases, and 10 bases separated the two germline ends. The CDR3 sequence is 12 residues long. The CDR3 coding sequence is TGTGCCAGAAGGGAGCTAACCGGGGAGCTGTTTTTT. Encoded protein: CARRELTGELFF.

The CDR3 sequence is CASSQDRKMNTEAFF. Written as DNA, the CDR3 is TGCGCCAGCAGCCAAGATCGAAAGATGAACACTGAAGCTTTCTTT. The chain combines TRBV4-3 with TRBJ1-1, with D hard to call. This CDR3 spans 15 amino acids. Trimming took 0 bases from V and 0 from J, leaving 8 bases between them. Germline V gene data show CDR1 as LGHNA and CDR2 as YSLEER.

J is TRBJ2-7 and V is TRBV7-9, with TRBD2 as a possible D gene (5 bases). This CDR3 is 12 amino acids long. Trimming took 7 bases from V and 5 from J, leaving 12 bases between them. Germline CDR1 reads SEHNR; CDR2 reads FQNEAQ (reference sequence). CDR3 coding DNA: TGTGCCAGCAACCGATACGGGGACGAGCAGTACTTC. The encoded protein is CASNRYGDEQYF.

The table lists this clone with a few counts. The CDR3 here is CASSPPFDSGVGLHKAFF. In nucleotides, the CDR3 is TGTGCCAGCTCACCACCGTTTGACAGCGGAGTTGGTTTACACAAAGCTTTCTTT. V is TRBV18 and J is TRBJ1-1; perhaps TRBD1 as D (5 bases). CDR1 is KGHSH, CDR2 LQKENI, per germline. This CDR3 comprises 18 residues. Between the trimmed V and J ends, which lost 0 bases and 9 bases, there was a span of 26 bases.

The J gene is TRBJ2-1, the V gene TRBV6-4; TRBD1 matches at 10 bases. V trimming: 5 bases; J trimming: 8 bases; junction bases outside the gene matches: 6. The germline V gene has CDR1 MRHNA and CDR2 SNTAGT. CDR3 size: 14 residues. Here the CDR3 reads CASSSRTGGDEQFF. The CDR3 DNA is TGTGCCAGCAGTTCAAGGACAGGGGGGGATGAGCAGTTCTTC.

The chain carries TRBV4-2 and TRBJ2-5; a possible D gene is TRBD2 (7 bases). Germline lookup yields CDR1 LGHNA and CDR2 YNFKEQ. The CDR3 spans 18 residues. Trimming pared 0 bases from V and 2 bases from J, leaving 19 bases between. The CDR3 reads CASSQDLFWEGGQETQYF. Written as DNA, the CDR3 is TGTGCCAGCAGCCAAGATCTATTTTGGGAGGGGGGACAAGAGACCCAGTACTTC.

The V call is TRBV4-1, the J call TRBJ2-5, with D perhaps TRBD1 or TRBD2 (5 bases each). V was clipped by 1 base and J by 5 bases, with 17 bases between them. CDR3 length equals 16 residues. CDR1 and CDR2 from the germline V gene are MGHRA and YSYEKL. The CDR3 nucleotides are TGCGCCAGCAGCCAAGCCGGGGTGAGGGGACGGGAGACCCAGTACTTC. Residues: CASSQAGVRGRETQYF.

This clone was seen only a few times. J is TRBJ1-6 and V is TRBV25-1; D gene uncertain. The CDR3 runs 13 residues. Trimming cost V 1 base and J 8 bases, with 6 bases left between them. Per the germline V gene, CDR1 is MGHDK and CDR2 is SYGVNS. The CDR3 region has the DNA TGTGCCAGCAGTGAATCAGAGTATTCACCCCTCCACTTT. This translates into CASSESEYSPLHF.

CDR3 protein: CASSQEGGQGAYNEQFF. DNA of the CDR3: TGCGCCAGCAGCCAAGAGGGGGGACAGGGGGCCTACAATGAGCAGTTCTTC. This chain connects TRBV4-1 to TRBJ2-1, with 11 bases aligning to TRBD1. V shed 0 bases, J shed 2 bases, and the junction held 3 bases outside the gene matches. The CDR3 runs to 17 residues. Germline V gives CDR1 MGHRA, CDR2 YSYEKL.

This chain uses TRBV9 with TRBJ2-3; no reliable D call. Trimming left V 0 bases short and J 2 bases short, with 10 bases between. Germline loops: CDR1 SGDLS, CDR2 YYNGEE. The CDR3 has 15 residues. CDR3 in DNA: TGTGCCAGCAGCGTAGGAGGCGGCTTCACAGATACGCAGTATTTT. It encodes CASSVGGGFTDTQYF.

The genes are TRBV6-4 and TRBJ1-6; D call uncertain. This CDR3 comprises 15 residues. Germline V CDR1 and CDR2: MRHNA, SNTAGT. The ends were cut back, 2 bases at V and 10 bases at J, with 15 bases in the middle. In DNA, the CDR3 is TGTGCCAGCAGTGACACCGCTGAGGGCGACTCACCCCTCCACTTT. It encodes CASSDTAEGDSPLHF.

V and J are TRBV11-2 and TRBJ1-3, with no clear D. Germline loops: CDR1 SGHAT, CDR2 FQNNGV. Deletions cut 5 bases from V and 8 bases from J, with 22 bases between. The CDR3 has 16 residues. The DNA for the CDR3 is TGTGCCAGCAGCCCTTTGTCCGGCCCAACGGCAGACACCATATATTTT. Translated, it gives CASSPLSGPTADTIYF. The entire variable domain, with the rest obtained from reference TRBV11-2 and TRBJ1-3, is as follows: EAGVAQSPRYKIIEKRQSVAFWCNPISGHATLYWYQQILGQGPKLLIQFQNNGVVDDSQLPKDRFSAERLKGVDSTLKIQPAKLEDSAVYLCASSPLSGPTADTIYFGEGSWLTVV.

V usage is TRBV30 and J usage is TRBJ1-5; a weak D match, TRBD1 (5 bases). Germline CDR1 GTSNPN, CDR2 SVGIG (reference sequence). This CDR3 contains 13 residues. V was cut by 4 bases and J by 0 bases, with 7 bases left in between. CDR3 nucleotide sequence: TGTGCCTGGAAGGGGTATAGCAATCAGCCCCAGCATTTT. Its protein product is CAWKGYSNQPQHF.

The CDR3, as DNA: TGTGCCAGCAGCCCAGGGTCTAGCGGAGAAGAGACCCAGTACTTC. This translates into CASSPGSSGEETQYF. The rearrangement joins TRBV13 to TRBJ2-5; 7 bases fit TRBD2. CDR3 length: 15 amino acids. Germline assignment: CDR1 PRHDT and CDR2 FYEKMQ (reference sequence). J lost 3 bases, V lost 5 bases, and 9 bases had no gene match.

V gene TRBV30 combines with J gene TRBJ2-3, with 7 bases fitting TRBD2. Germline CDR1 GTSNPN, CDR2 SVGIG (reference sequence). Trimming cost V 5 bases and J 6 bases; bases outside gene matches: 14. The CDR3 is 15 residues long. The CDR3 is CAWAQGGTKGDTQYF. CDR3 DNA sequence: TGTGCCTGGGCCCAGGGTGGGACTAAGGGGGATACGCAGTATTTT.

This clone was recorded only once. This chain connects TRBV7-9 to TRBJ2-7, with TRBD1 identical over 8 bases. Germline-derived CDR1 and CDR2 are SEHNR and FQNEAQ (reference sequence). CDR3 size: 15 residues. The V and J ends lost 5 bases and 3 bases, in that order; junction bases with no gene match: 9. Here the CDR3 reads CASSPGAGGFYEQYF. CDR3 DNA sequence: TGTGCCAGCAGCCCCGGGGCAGGGGGCTTCTACGAGCAGTACTTC.

This clone was recorded only once. This rearrangement joins TRBV19 to TRBJ2-3; D perhaps matches TRBD2 (5 bases). The CDR3 is 14 amino acids. Germline V CDR1 and CDR2: LNHDA, SQIVND (reference sequence). The V and J ends lost 8 bases and 1 base respectively, with 13 bases between them. CDR3 nucleotides: TGTGCCAGTTCCGGACTTGTTGGCACAGATACGCAGTATTTT. Protein: CASSGLVGTDTQYF. The whole variable domain, filled in from reference TRBV19 and TRBJ2-3, reads DGGITQSPKYLFRKEGQNVTLSCEQNLNHDAMYWYRQDPGQGLRLIYYSQIVNDFQKGDIAEGYSVSREKKESFPLTVTSAQKNPTAFYLCASSGLVGTDTQYFGPGTRLTVL.